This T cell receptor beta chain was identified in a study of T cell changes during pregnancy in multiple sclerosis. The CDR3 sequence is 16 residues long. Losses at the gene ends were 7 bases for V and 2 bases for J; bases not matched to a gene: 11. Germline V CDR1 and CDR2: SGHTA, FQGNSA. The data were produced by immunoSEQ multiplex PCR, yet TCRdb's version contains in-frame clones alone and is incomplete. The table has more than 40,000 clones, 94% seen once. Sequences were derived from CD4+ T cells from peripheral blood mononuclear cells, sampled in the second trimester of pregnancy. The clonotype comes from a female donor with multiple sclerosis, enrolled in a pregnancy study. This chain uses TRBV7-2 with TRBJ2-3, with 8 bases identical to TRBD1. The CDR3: CASTRGGTGYTDTQYF. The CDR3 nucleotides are TGTGCCAGCACCCGAGGGGGGACAGGCTACACAGATACGCAGTATTTT.